This TCR beta chain is drawn from a study of post-analysis software for immune sequencing data. Looking at the study overall: As for disease course, relapsing-remitting, secondary progressive and progressive-relapsing multiple sclerosis were all included. General observations from the study: Controls significantly exceeded multiple sclerosis patients in normalized Chao1 diversity.

A note on this clonotype: Its antigen is not known.

Every TCR beta cDNA library bore unique molecular identifiers. TCRdb re-called the PCR reads with MiXCR, one entry per CDR3 protein. The table lists around 710,000 distinct CDR3 sequences, 46% of them singletons. The specimen was blood. The TCR comes from a girl between 10 and 17 years old with multiple sclerosis.

The CDR3 DNA sequence: TGTGCCAGCAGTTCTTGGCGAGCGGGAGGGATTGACAATGAGCAGTTCTTC. It translates to CASSSWRAGGIDNEQFF. This sequence joins TRBV27 and TRBJ2-1; TRBD2 matches at 10 bases. Germline values: CDR1 MNHEY, CDR2 SMNVEV (reference sequence). With V trimmed by 4 bases and J by 5 bases, 11 bases remained unmatched. This CDR3 contains 17 residues.